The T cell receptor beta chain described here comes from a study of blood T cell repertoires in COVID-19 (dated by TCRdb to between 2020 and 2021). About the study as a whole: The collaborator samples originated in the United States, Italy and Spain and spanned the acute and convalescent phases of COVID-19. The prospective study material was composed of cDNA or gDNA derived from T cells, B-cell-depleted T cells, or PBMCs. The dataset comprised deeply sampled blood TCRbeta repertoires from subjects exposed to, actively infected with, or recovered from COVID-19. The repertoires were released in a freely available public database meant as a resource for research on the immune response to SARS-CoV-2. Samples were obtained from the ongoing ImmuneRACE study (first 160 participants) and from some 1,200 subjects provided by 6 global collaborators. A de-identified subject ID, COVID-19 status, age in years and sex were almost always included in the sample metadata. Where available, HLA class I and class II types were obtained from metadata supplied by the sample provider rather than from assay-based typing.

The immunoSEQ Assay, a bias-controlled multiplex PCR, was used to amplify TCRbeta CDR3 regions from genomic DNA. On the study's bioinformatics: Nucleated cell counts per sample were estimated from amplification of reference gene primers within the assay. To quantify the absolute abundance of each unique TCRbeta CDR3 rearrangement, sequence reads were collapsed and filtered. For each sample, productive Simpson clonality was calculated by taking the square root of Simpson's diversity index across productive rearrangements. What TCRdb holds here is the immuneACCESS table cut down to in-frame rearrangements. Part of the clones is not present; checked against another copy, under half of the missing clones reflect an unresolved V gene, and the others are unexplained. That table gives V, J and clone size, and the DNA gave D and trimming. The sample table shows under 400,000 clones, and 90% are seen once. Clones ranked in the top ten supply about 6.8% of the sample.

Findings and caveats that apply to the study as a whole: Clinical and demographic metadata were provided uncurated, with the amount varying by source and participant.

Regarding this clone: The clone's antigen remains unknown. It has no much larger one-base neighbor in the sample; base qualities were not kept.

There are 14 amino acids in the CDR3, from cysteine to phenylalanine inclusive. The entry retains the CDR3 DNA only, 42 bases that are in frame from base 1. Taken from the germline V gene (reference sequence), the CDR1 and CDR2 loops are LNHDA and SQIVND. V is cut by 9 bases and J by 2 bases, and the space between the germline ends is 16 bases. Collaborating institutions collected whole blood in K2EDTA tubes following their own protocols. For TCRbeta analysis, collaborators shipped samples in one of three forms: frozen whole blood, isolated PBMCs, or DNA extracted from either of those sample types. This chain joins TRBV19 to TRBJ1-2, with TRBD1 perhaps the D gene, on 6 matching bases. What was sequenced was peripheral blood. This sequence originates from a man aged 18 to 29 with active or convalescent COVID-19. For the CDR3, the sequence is CASFSIQGNYGYTF. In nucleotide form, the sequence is TGTGCCAGCTTCTCGATTCAGGGGAACTATGGCTACACCTTC.